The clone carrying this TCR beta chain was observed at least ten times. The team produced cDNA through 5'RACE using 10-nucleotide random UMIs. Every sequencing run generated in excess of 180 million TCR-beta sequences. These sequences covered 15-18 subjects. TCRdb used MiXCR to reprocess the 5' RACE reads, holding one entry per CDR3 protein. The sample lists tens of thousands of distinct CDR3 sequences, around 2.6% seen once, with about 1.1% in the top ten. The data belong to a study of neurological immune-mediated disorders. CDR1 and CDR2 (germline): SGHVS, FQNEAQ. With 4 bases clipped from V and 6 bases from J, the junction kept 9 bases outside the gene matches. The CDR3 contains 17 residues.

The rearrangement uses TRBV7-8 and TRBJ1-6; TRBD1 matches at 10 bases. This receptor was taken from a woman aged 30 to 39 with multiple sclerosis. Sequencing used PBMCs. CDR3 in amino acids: CASSSQPGTGANSPLHF. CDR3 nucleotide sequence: TGTGCCAGCAGCTCACAGCCCGGGACAGGGGCTAATTCACCCCTCCACTTT.